This entry lists 32 T cell receptor beta chains sequenced from one sample in a study of CD8+CD57+ T cells in acquired aplastic anemia. TCR beta VDJ combinations and CDR3 sequences were profiled from genomic DNA. MiXCR was run by TCRdb on the reads, yielding one entry per CDR3 protein. The sample contains under 250,000 distinct CDR3 sequences, 40% to 50% of which appear only once. CD8+CD57+ cell expansion had been shown by flow cytometry in patients chosen for sequencing. Sequencing was done on a sample of sorted CD4+, CD8+, or CD8+CD57+ T cells (not recorded which) from PBMCs. The receptors originated from a human donor with aplastic anemia.

The CDR3 DNA sequence: TGTGCCACCAGCAGGGAGGGGTTGGAGACCCAGTACTTC. Translation gives CATSREGLETQYF. The chain combines TRBV15 with TRBJ2-5, with D perhaps TRBD2 (6 bases). V lost 3 bases and J lost 5, with 10 bases in between. Germline-derived CDR1 and CDR2 are LNHNV and YYDKDF (reference sequence). This CDR3 is built from 13 residues.

The chain joins TRBV29-1 to TRBJ1-2; D is possibly TRBD1 (5 bases). Trimming took 1 base from V and 2 from J, leaving 11 bases between them. From germline, CDR1 is SQVTM and CDR2 ANQGSEA. The CDR3 sequence is 14 residues long. CDR3 sequence reads: CSVEGQLRNYGYTF. In DNA form, the CDR3 reads TGCAGCGTTGAAGGACAGCTTAGGAACTATGGCTACACCTTC.

This clonotype was detected many times. The chain combines TRBV6-1 with TRBJ2-7, with D perhaps given as TRBD1 or TRBD2 (6 bases each). Trimming pared 0 bases from V and 3 bases from J, leaving 12 bases between. The CDR3 has 15 residues. Germline CDR1 and CDR2: MNHNS and SASEGT. The CDR3 loop is CASSEAPGAGYEQYF. The CDR3 DNA is TGTGCCAGCAGTGAAGCGCCGGGGGCGGGCTACGAGCAGTACTTC.

With respect to this clonotype: With a much larger clone just one base away, this may be a read error. J is TRBJ2-2 and V is TRBV7-2; TRBD2 is a possible D gene (5 bases). The germline gives CDR1 SGHTA, CDR2 FQGNSA. This CDR3 is 13 amino acids long. This CDR3 is CASSLRSSGEPFF. The DNA for the CDR3 is TGTGCCAGCAGCTTAAGAAGCTCCGGGGAGCCGTTTTTT.

Worth noting for this clonotype: At one boundary the junction diverges from the germline segment, which might be a read error. This chain joins TRBV5-6 and TRBJ2-7; D is possibly TRBD2 (5 bases). Germline V gene sequence: CDR1 SGHDT, CDR2 YYEEEE. This CDR3 is 17 amino acids long. In DNA, the CDR3 is TGTGCCAGCAGCTTCTCAAAAGGACGGAGGAAATCCTGCGAGCAGTACTTC. Translated, it gives CASSFSKGRRKSCEQYF.

The table lists this clonotype with many counts. The J gene is TRBJ2-1, the V gene TRBV5-4, with 10 bases aligning to TRBD1. Germline assignment: CDR1 SGHNT and CDR2 YYREEE (reference sequence). Trimming removed 4 bases from V and 10 bases from J; junction bases left unmatched: 8. The CDR3 consists of 14 residues. CDR3 region: CASSRDRGSYEQFF. The CDR3 coding sequence is TGTGCCAGCAGCAGGGACAGGGGTAGTTACGAGCAGTTCTTC.

This clonotype appeared a few times. The DNA for the CDR3 is TGTGCCAGCAGTTACCCCGGGACTAGCGGGAGCCTAAAGACCCAGTACTTC. Translation gives CASSYPGTSGSLKTQYF. The rearrangement uses TRBV6-2 or TRBV6-3 and TRBJ2-5; 14 bases are a match to TRBD2. CDR1 is MNHEY and CDR2 is SVGEGT in the germline V gene. This CDR3 spans 17 amino acids. V trimming: 2 bases; J trimming: 6 bases; junction bases outside the gene matches: 8.

The chain uses TRBV5-6 and TRBJ2-7; 7 bases fit TRBD2. The CDR3 sequence is 18 residues long. V was pared by 4 bases and J by 0 bases, with 16 bases of the junction left unmatched. Germline CDR1 and CDR2: SGHDT and YYEEEE. CDR3 protein: CASSQDSFSSGGSYEQYF. In DNA form, the CDR3 reads TGTGCCAGCAGCCAAGACTCATTCTCTAGCGGAGGCTCCTACGAGCAGTACTTC.

This chain links TRBV19 with TRBJ2-5, with no clear D. Trimming took 3 bases from V and 5 from J, leaving 4 bases between them. Germline CDR1 and CDR2: LNHDA and SQIVND (reference sequence). The CDR3 runs 11 residues. The CDR3 nucleotides are TGTGCCAGTAGTATGAGTGAGACCCAGTACTTC. It codes for CASSMSETQYF.

The rearrangement uses TRBV10-3 and TRBJ2-7, with 11 nucleotides matching TRBD2. Germline V gene sequence: CDR1 ENHRY, CDR2 SYGVKD. There are 14 residues in the CDR3. V dropped 6 bases and J dropped 3; count of bases not matched to a gene: 4. CDR3 amino acids: CAISWTSGFYEQYF. The CDR3 bases are TGTGCCATCAGCTGGACTAGCGGGTTCTACGAGCAGTACTTC.

This clonotype was picked up many times. The rearrangement joins TRBV7-2 to TRBJ1-5; D call uncertain. Trimming removed 5 bases from V and 0 bases from J, with 14 bases in between. Germline V lookup: CDR1 SGHTA, CDR2 FQGNSA. The CDR3 extends over 16 amino acids. The CDR3 sequence is CASSPLGSNSNQPQHF. The CDR3 DNA sequence: TGTGCCAGCAGCCCACTGGGAAGTAATAGCAATCAGCCCCAGCATTTT.

This chain uses TRBV20-1 with TRBJ1-1; perhaps TRBD1 as D (5 bases). Germline V gives CDR1 DFQATT, CDR2 SNEGSKA (reference sequence). The CDR3 loop spans 12 amino acids. Trimming stripped 7 bases from V and 4 bases from J, with 13 bases between. CDR3 in amino acids: CSDSGEGTEAFF. In nucleotides, the CDR3 is TGCAGTGACTCGGGGGAGGGCACTGAAGCTTTCTTT.

This rearrangement joins TRBV15 to TRBJ2-1; 8 nucleotides match TRBD2. Germline values: CDR1 LNHNV, CDR2 YYDKDF (reference sequence). The ends lost 3 bases at V and 7 bases at J; junction bases unmatched: 11. This CDR3 region has 16 residues. CDR3 nucleotide sequence: TGTGCCACCAGCAGCTTATCGAAGCGGGGGTTGAATGAGCAGTTCTTC. It encodes CATSSLSKRGLNEQFF.

The chain joins TRBV20-1 to TRBJ1-2; perhaps TRBD1 as D (5 bases). Trimming cost V 5 bases and J 4 bases, with 11 bases left between them. Germline-derived CDR1 and CDR2 are DFQATT and SNEGSKA (reference sequence). This CDR3 is built from 12 residues. In nucleotides, the CDR3 is TGCAGTGCTTTGTGGGACCCCTATGGCTACACCTTC. It codes for CSALWDPYGYTF.

The chain recombines TRBV7-9 with TRBJ1-1; maybe TRBD1 (6 bases). Trimming removed 5 bases from V and 3 bases from J, with 13 bases in between. Looked up from germline, CDR1 is SEHNR and CDR2 is FQNEAQ (reference sequence). The CDR3 extends over 14 amino acids. The CDR3 DNA is TGTGCCAGCAGCCTAACACAGGGTTACACTGAAGCTTTCTTT. It is translated as CASSLTQGYTEAFF.

This clonotype was detected many times. The chain carries TRBV6-6 and TRBJ1-1, with D perhaps matching TRBD1 (6 bases). Germline lookup yields CDR1 MNHNY and CDR2 SVGAGI (reference sequence). Trimming removed 6 bases at V and 3 bases at J, with 14 bases between. The CDR3 is 14 residues long. For the CDR3, the DNA is TGTGCCAGCAGCCCTGGGGGCGAGTACACTGAAGCTTTCTTT. It translates to CASSPGGEYTEAFF.

The chain combines TRBV7-2 with TRBJ2-5; 9 positions match TRBD2. The end of the DNA is better explained by TRBJ2-7, so the J call may be wrong. Germline CDR1 SGHTA, CDR2 FQGNSA. The CDR3 is made up of 18 amino acids. Here the CDR3 reads CASSSPGRVAGGRFEQYF. CDR3 nucleotides: TGTGCCAGCAGCAGCCCGGGCAGGGTGGCGGGAGGGCGATTCGAGCAGTACTTC.

About this clonotype: This may be a read error, as it is one base from a much larger clone. The CDR3 carries no conserved terminal phenylalanine or tryptophan, so it likely arises from a read error. The chain joins TRBV7-8 to TRBJ2-7, with D possibly TRBD2 on 5 matching bases. The CDR3 length is 14 residues. The ends were cut back, 4 bases at V and 2 bases at J, with 12 bases in the middle. Germline V gene lookup returns CDR1 SGHVS and CDR2 FQNEAQ. The CDR3 region has the DNA TGTGCCAGCAGCTCCACGGACGGGACCTACGAGCAGTACTCC. Translated: CASSSTDGTYEQYS.

A note on this clonotype: One junction end does not reproduce the germline sequence, and a read error may be involved. The chain links TRBV19 to TRBJ1-1; unclear D gene. This CDR3 region has 13 residues. CDR1 and CDR2 from the germline V gene are LNHDA and SQIVND (reference sequence). The CDR3 DNA reads TGTGCCAGTAGTATAAGTGACTACACTGAAGCTGTCTTT. Protein sequence: CASSISDYTEAVF.

This chain uses TRBV27 with TRBJ2-1; 7 positions match TRBD2. Germline-derived CDR1 and CDR2 are MNHEY and SMNVEV (reference sequence). The CDR3 extends over 17 amino acids. J lost 2 bases, V lost 0 bases, and 7 bases had no gene match. The CDR3 sequence is CASSLSQGGSTYNEQFF. Here the CDR3 DNA reads TGTGCCAGCAGTTTATCCCAGGGAGGGAGCACCTACAATGAGCAGTTCTTC.

This clonotype turned up a few times. An end of the junction does not agree with germline; a read error may underlie this. The chain combines TRBV11-1 with TRBJ1-1; maybe TRBD1 (5 bases). The CDR3 spans 16 residues. The germline CDR1 and CDR2 sequences are SGHAT and FQDESV (reference sequence). DNA for the CDR3: TGTGCCAGCAGCTTTATGACAGCACACATGAACACTGAAGCTCTCTTT. Its translation is CASSFMTAHMNTEALF.

This rearrangement joins TRBV7-8 to TRBJ1-1; D is ambiguous. The germline V and J ends were trimmed by 5 bases and 4 bases, with 14 bases remaining between them. Germline CDR1 SGHVS, CDR2 FQNEAQ. The CDR3 covers 14 residues. The CDR3 loop reads CASSPHRTATEAFF. CDR3 coding DNA: TGTGCCAGCAGCCCCCATCGGACCGCCACTGAAGCTTTCTTT.

This clonotype was found many times. The chain combines TRBV4-3 with TRBJ1-6; D unresolved. This CDR3 spans 16 amino acids. V shed 0 bases and J shed 5 bases, with 11 bases lying between them. Germline V CDR1 and CDR2: LGHNA, YSLEER. The CDR3 DNA is TGCGCCAGCAGCCAAGATAAGGCGGGCAATAATTCACCCCTCCACTTT. It codes for CASSQDKAGNNSPLHF.

The rearrangement uses TRBV7-9 and TRBJ2-2, with D hard to call. The germline CDR1 and CDR2 sequences are SEHNR and FQNEAQ (reference sequence). The V gene lost 5 bases and the J gene lost 0 bases, with 4 bases spanning the gap. This CDR3 contains 13 residues. The CDR3 is CASSPSNTGELFF. As DNA, the CDR3 is TGTGCCAGCAGCCCGTCGAACACCGGGGAGCTGTTTTTT.

As regards this clonotype: Germline and junction disagree at one end, which may indicate a read error. The gene calls are TRBV19 and TRBJ2-7; possible D gene TRBD2, 6 bases. This CDR3 comprises 14 residues. The germline gives CDR1 LNHDA, CDR2 SQIVND (reference sequence). CDR3 sequence (DNA): TGTGCCAGTAGTATAGAGCGGGACGCGGGCGAGCAGCACTTC. It yields the protein CASSIERDAGEQHF. The full variable domain, in which reference TRBV19 and TRBJ2-7 provide the parts outside the CDR3, is DGGITQSPKYLFRKEGQNVTLSCEQNLNHDAMYWYRQDPGQGLRLIYYSQIVNDFQKGDIAEGYSVSREKKESFPLTVTSAQKNPTAFYLCASSIERDAGEQHFGPGTRLTVT.

The genes are TRBV2 and TRBJ1-2; weak D call: TRBD1 (5 bases). V lost 8 bases and J 3 bases, leaving 13 bases between the germline ends. The germline V gene encodes CDR1 SNHLY and CDR2 FYNNEI. The CDR3 consists of 13 residues. The CDR3 sequence: CASGNGADYGYTF. The CDR3 DNA sequence: TGTGCCAGCGGGAACGGGGCAGACTATGGCTACACCTTC.

In this sample, this clonotype turned up a few times. This chain links TRBV27 with TRBJ2-2, with a tentative D call TRBD2 (6 bases). Trimming left V 1 base short and J 4 bases short, with 10 bases between. Per the germline V gene, CDR1 is MNHEY and CDR2 is SMNVEV (reference sequence). This CDR3 region has 15 residues. The CDR3 DNA reads TGTGCCAGCAGTTTATATCAGGGAGGCACCGGGGAGCTGTTTTTT. This sequence encodes CASSLYQGGTGELFF.

The sample holds a few counts of this clonotype. V and J are TRBV5-1 and TRBJ2-7; no definite D call. Germline CDR1 and CDR2: SGHRS and YFSETQ. The CDR3 is 13 amino acids. V lost 6 bases, J lost 1 base, and 11 bases lay in between. The CDR3 DNA follows: TGCGCCAGCAATCTCGGCGGATCCTACGAGCAGTACTTC. Amino acids: CASNLGGSYEQYF.

This chain links TRBV7-9 with TRBJ2-3; 7 nucleotides line up with TRBD2. The CDR3 has 14 residues. Germline V CDR1 and CDR2: SEHNR, FQNEAQ (reference sequence). V shed 4 bases and J 3 bases; nucleotides not matched to a gene: 4. The CDR3 is CASSWTGGTDTQYF. In nucleotides, the CDR3 is TGTGCCAGCAGCTGGACGGGGGGAACAGATACGCAGTATTTT.

The CDR3 protein is CASSLPDRGHGGAKLFF. DNA of the CDR3: TGTGCCAGTAGTCTCCCGGACAGGGGGCATGGGGGTGCAAAACTGTTTTTT. The chain couples TRBV19 to TRBJ1-4, with 11 bases identical to TRBD1. This CDR3 region has 17 residues. The germline gives CDR1 LNHDA, CDR2 SQIVND (reference sequence). J was trimmed by 10 bases and V by 5 bases; bases with no gene match: 15.

This clonotype was recorded at least ten times. The chain combines TRBV9 with TRBJ1-6; TRBD1 aligns across 7 bases. This CDR3 contains 15 residues. Germline CDR1 and CDR2: SGDLS and YYNGEE. V shed 3 bases, J shed 13 bases, and the junction held 13 bases outside the gene matches. The CDR3 is CASSAIPGGGRPLHF. CDR3 sequence (DNA): TGTGCCAGCAGCGCCATTCCTGGAGGGGGCAGGCCCCTCCACTTT.

Details on this clonotype: Since a much larger clone is just one base distant, this may be a read error. The V gene is TRBV2, the J gene TRBJ2-3, with unresolved D. This CDR3 comprises 13 residues. Germline V lookup: CDR1 SNHLY, CDR2 FYNNEI. The CDR3 nucleotides are TGTGCCAGCAACCTGCGGAGCACAAATACGCAGTATTTT. Its protein is CASNLRSTNTQYF.